What follows are 5 T cell receptor beta chains derived from one specimen sequenced in a study of Ad26.COV2.S vaccination and SARS-CoV-2 variants. Treatment: around 19 received Ad26.COV2.S at low or high dose, single or two shots; about 5 received placebo; per-sample allocation not given. Vaccine and placebo recipients were sampled on day 63 after the first injection. This table comes from immunoSEQ multiplex PCR, and its TCRdb copy is limited to in-frame clones, with some not included. The sample yields 410,000 or so clones, 92% seen once. Source: peripheral blood, taken in a trial of Ad26.COV2.S vaccine versus placebo. Source of these receptors: a person between 18 and 60 years old who received the Ad26.COV2.S COVID-19 vaccine or a placebo.

The V call is TRBV5-1, the J call TRBJ2-4; D remains unclear. The CDR3 contains 14 residues. V lost 4 bases and J lost 2, with 10 bases in between. CDR1 and CDR2 from the germline V gene are SGHRS and YFSETQ. The CDR3 sequence is CASSRLGTKNIQYF. The CDR3 region has the DNA TGCGCCAGCAGCAGATTAGGAACCAAAAACATTCAGTACTTC.

The chain links TRBV10-2 to TRBJ2-3; 9 bases are shared with TRBD2. In germline, CDR1 is WSHSY, CDR2 SAAADI. This CDR3 has 15 amino acids. The V gene end was trimmed by 8 bases and the J gene end by 5 bases; junction bases not matched to a gene: 11. CDR3 sequence: CASSELTSGQDTQYF. In nucleotides, the CDR3 is TGCGCCAGCTCTGAACTTACTAGCGGGCAAGATACGCAGTATTTT.

The V call is TRBV5-4, the J call TRBJ1-1; D possibly corresponds to TRBD1 (6 bases). There are 17 residues in the CDR3. Germline CDR1 is SGHNT and CDR2 is YYREEE (reference sequence). V was cut by 0 bases and J by 2 bases, with 17 bases left in between. CDR3 region: CASSLDGGTAPNTEAFF. CDR3 in DNA: TGTGCCAGCAGCTTGGATGGGGGCACTGCGCCTAACACTGAAGCTTTCTTT.

V gene TRBV6-2 or TRBV6-3 combines with J gene TRBJ2-7; TRBD2 agrees at 11 bases. The CDR3 spans 15 residues. In germline, CDR1 is MNHEY, CDR2 SVGEGT. Losses at the gene ends were 5 bases for V and 7 bases for J; bases not matched to a gene: 10. The CDR3 DNA reads TGTGCCAGCAGTGGAACCGGGACTAGCGGTGTTGAGCAGTACTTC. Its protein is CASSGTGTSGVEQYF.

The J gene is TRBJ2-1, the V gene TRBV6-2 or TRBV6-3; D may correspond to TRBD1 or TRBD2 (5 bases each). The germline V gene has CDR1 MNHEY and CDR2 SVGEGT. V was cut by 2 bases and J by 6 bases, with 17 bases left in between. The CDR3 spans 16 residues. The CDR3 sequence: CASSYQGHPRGNEQFF. The DNA for the CDR3 is TGTGCCAGCAGTTACCAAGGACACCCCCGGGGCAATGAGCAGTTCTTC.